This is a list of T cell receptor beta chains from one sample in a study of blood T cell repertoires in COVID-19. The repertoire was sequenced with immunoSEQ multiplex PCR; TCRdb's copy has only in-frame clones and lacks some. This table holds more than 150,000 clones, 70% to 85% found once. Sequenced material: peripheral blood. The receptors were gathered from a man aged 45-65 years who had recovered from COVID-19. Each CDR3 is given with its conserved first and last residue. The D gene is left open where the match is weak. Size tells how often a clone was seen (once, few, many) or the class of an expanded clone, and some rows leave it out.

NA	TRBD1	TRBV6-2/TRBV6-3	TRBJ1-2	CASSPDRDYGYTF	TGTGCCAGCAGCCCCGACAGGGACTATGGCTACACCTTC
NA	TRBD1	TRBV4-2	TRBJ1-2	CASSQVLVGQDYTF	TGTGCCAGCAGCCAAGTTTTAGTTGGACAGGACTACACCTTC
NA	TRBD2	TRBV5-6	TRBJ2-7	CASSRTTVAGGSSYEQYF	TGTGCCAGCAGCCGAACCACTGTCGCGGGAGGGAGCTCCTACGAGCAGTACTTC
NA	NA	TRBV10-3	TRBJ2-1	CAISNTGGYNEQFF	TGTGCCATCAGTAATACTGGAGGGTACAATGAGCAGTTCTTC
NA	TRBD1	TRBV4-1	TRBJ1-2	CASSQEPTGNYGYTF	TGCGCCAGCAGCCAAGAGCCGACAGGGAACTATGGCTACACCTTC
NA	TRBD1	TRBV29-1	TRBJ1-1	CSVGTGGNTEAFF	TGCAGCGTGGGGACAGGGGGTAACACTGAAGCTTTCTTT
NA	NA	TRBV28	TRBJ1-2	CASRKLIYTF	TGTGCCAGCAGGAAACTCATATACACCTTC
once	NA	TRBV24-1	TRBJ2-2	CATGPGMAGELFF	TGTGCCACAGGACCCGGGATGGCCGGGGAGCTGTTTTTT
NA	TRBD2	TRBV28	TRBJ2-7	CASHSGRAGNEQYF	TGTGCCAGCCATAGCGGGAGGGCGGGAAACGAGCAGTACTTC
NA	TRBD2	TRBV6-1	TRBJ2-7	CASSELGTSGYEQYF	TGTGCCAGCAGTGAACTCGGGACTAGCGGCTACGAGCAGTACTTC
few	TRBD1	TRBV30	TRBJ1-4	CAWSGDRESGEKLFF	TGTGCCTGGAGTGGAGACAGGGAGAGTGGTGAAAAACTGTTTTTT
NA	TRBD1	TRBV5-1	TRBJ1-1	CASSPVPFSRGQDLEAFF	TGCGCCAGCAGCCCAGTACCTTTCTCCCGGGGACAGGACCTCGAAGCTTTCTTT
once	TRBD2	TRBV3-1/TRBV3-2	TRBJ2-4	CASSQDGGGRSGIQYF	TGTGCCAGCAGCCAAGATGGGGGGGGACGGAGCGGCATTCAGTACTTC
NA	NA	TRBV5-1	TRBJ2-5	CASSTGTSETQYF	TGCGCCAGCAGCACAGGTACTAGCGAGACCCAGTACTTC
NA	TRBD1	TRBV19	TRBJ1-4	CASSIRVRGREKLFF	TGTGCCAGTAGTATACGCGTCAGGGGGCGTGAAAAACTGTTTTTT
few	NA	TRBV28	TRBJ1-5	CASSLPGYNQPQHF	TGTGCCAGCAGTTTACCAGGGTATAATCAGCCCCAGCATTTT
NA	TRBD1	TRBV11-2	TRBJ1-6	CASSLGTGDTSSYNSPLHF	TGTGCCAGCAGCTTGGGGACAGGGGACACGAGCTCCTATAATTCACCCCTCCACTTT
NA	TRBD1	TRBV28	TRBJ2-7	CASSSPSGGTGHYEQYF	TGTGCCAGCAGTTCCCCCTCTGGGGGGACAGGGCACTACGAGCAGTACTTC
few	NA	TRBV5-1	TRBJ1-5	CASSLDGSNQPQHF	TGCGCCAGCAGCTTGGACGGTAGCAATCAGCCCCAGCATTTT
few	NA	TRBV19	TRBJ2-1	CASSTRGLGSYNDQFF	TGTGCCAGTAGTACTCGGGGATTGGGCTCCTACAATGATCAGTTCTTC
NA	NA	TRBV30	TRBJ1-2	CAQNSGGYTF	TGTGCCCAGAATTCAGGGGGCTACACCTTC
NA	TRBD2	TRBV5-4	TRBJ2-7	CASSLPSGHEKAYEQYF	TGTGCCAGCAGCTTGCCTAGCGGCCATGAAAAGGCCTACGAGCAGTACTTC
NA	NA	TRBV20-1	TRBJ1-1	CSASIRPGQNTEAFF	TGCAGTGCTAGTATTCGACCGGGACAGAACACTGAAGCTTTCTTT
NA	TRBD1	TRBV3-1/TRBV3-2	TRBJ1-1	CASSRDRVTEAFF	TGTGCCAGCAGCCGAGACAGGGTCACTGAAGCTTTCTTT
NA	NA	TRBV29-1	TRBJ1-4	CSVVGAVKGGEKLFF	TGCAGCGTTGTGGGGGCGGTGAAAGGGGGTGAAAAACTGTTTTTT
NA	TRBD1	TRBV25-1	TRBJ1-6	CASTRTGNSPLHF	TGTGCCAGCACCCGGACAGGGAATTCACCCCTCCACTTT
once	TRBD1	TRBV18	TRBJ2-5	CASSPKGTPGQGSAYQETQYF	TGTGCCAGCTCACCAAAGGGAACCCCGGGACAGGGATCGGCCTACCAAGAGACCCAGTACTTC
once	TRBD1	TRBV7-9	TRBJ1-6	CASSLKAGGSYNSPLHF	TGTGCCAGCAGCTTAAAGGCAGGGGGCTCCTATAATTCACCCCTCCACTTT
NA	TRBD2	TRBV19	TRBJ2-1	CASSQTSGHTYRQFF	TGTGCCAGTAGCCAGACTAGCGGCCACACCTATCGGCAGTTCTTC
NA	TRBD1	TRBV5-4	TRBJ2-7	CASSQQGAYEQYF	TGTGCCAGCAGTCAACAGGGGGCATACGAGCAGTACTTC
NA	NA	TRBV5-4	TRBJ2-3	CASSPERTGRTDTQYF	TGTGCCAGCAGCCCAGAAAGGACTGGACGAACAGATACGCAGTATTTT
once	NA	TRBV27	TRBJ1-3	CASSLFYGNSGNTIYF	TGTGCCAGCAGTTTATTCTACGGGAACTCTGGAAACACCATATATTTT
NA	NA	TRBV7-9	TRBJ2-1	CASSSGKREQFF	TGTGCCAGCAGCTCAGGGAAGCGTGAGCAGTTCTTC
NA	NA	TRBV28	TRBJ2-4	CASSLDYRVAKNIQYF	TGTGCCAGCAGTTTAGACTATAGGGTGGCCAAAAACATTCAGTACTTC
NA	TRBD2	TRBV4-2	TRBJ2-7	CASSQDRRDSGSPYEQYF	TGTGCCAGCAGCCAAGATCGAAGAGATAGCGGGAGCCCCTACGAGCAGTACTTC
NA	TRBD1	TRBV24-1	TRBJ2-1	CATTNRGVGEQFF	TGTGCCACCACTAACAGGGGAGTTGGTGAGCAGTTCTTC
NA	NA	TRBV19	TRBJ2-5	CASSQYQETQYF	TGTGCCAGTAGTCAGTACCAAGAGACCCAGTACTTC
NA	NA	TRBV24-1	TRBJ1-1	CATSDGAAGRSEAFF	TGTGCCACCAGTGATGGGGCCGCAGGTAGGTCTGAAGCTTTCTTT
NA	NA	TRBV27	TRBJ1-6	CASTSGQYNSPLHF	TGTGCCAGCACATCCGGACAGTATAATTCACCCCTCCACTTT
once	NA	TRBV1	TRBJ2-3	CTSSQGRAGGWRTDTQYF	TGCACCAGCAGCCAAGGGAGGGCGGGAGGATGGCGCACAGATACGCAGTATTTT
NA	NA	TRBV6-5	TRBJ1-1	CASTGPGRNTEAFF	TGTGCCAGCACCGGGCCGGGGAGGAACACTGAAGCTTTCTTT
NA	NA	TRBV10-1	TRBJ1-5	CASSDLGQNQPQHF	TGCGCCAGCAGTGACCTAGGACAGAATCAGCCCCAGCATTTT
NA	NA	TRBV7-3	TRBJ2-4	CASSPIQGAKNIQYF	TGTGCCAGCAGCCCGATACAGGGAGCCAAAAACATTCAGTACTTC
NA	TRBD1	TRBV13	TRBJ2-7	CASSRAFDRGRISYEQYF	TGTGCCAGCAGCCGCGCCTTCGACAGGGGGCGAATTTCCTACGAGCAGTACTTC
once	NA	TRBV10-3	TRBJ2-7	CAIGQYEQYF	TGTGCCATCGGCCAATACGAGCAGTACTTC
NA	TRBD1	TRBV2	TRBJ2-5	CASSALRDRQEETQYF	TGTGCCAGCAGTGCCCTCCGGGACAGGCAGGAAGAGACCCAGTACTTC
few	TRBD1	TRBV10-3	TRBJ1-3	CAISGRDRDLANTIYF	TGTGCCATCAGTGGCCGGGACAGGGACCTGGCAAACACCATATATTTT
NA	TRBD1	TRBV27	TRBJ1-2	CASSLSFGTGGGYTF	TGTGCCAGCAGTTTATCATTCGGGACAGGGGGTGGCTACACCTTC
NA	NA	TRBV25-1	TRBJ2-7	CASSESGGIRFYEQYF	TGTGCCAGCAGTGAATCCGGGGGAATCAGATTCTACGAGCAGTACTTC
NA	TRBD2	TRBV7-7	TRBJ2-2	CASSLWPSGFGELFF	TGTGCCAGCAGCTTATGGCCTAGCGGGTTCGGGGAGCTGTTTTTT
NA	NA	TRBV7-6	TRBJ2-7	CASSLGQISYEQYF	TGTGCCAGCAGCTTAGGACAGATCTCCTACGAGCAGTACTTC
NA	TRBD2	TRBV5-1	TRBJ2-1	CASKKTGTSYNEQFF	TGCGCCAGCAAAAAGACCGGGACTAGCTACAATGAGCAGTTCTTC